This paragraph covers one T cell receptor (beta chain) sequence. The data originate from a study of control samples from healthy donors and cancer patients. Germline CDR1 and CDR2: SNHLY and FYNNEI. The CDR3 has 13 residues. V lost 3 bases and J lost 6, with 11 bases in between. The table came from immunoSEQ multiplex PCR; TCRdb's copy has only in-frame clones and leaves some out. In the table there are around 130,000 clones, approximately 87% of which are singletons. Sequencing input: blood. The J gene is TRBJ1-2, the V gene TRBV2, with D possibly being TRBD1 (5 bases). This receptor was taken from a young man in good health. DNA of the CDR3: TGTGCCAGCAGTGACTATCAGGGTCATGGCTACACCTTC. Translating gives CASSDYQGHGYTF.